The rows below give T cell receptor beta chains drawn from one sample of a study of control samples from healthy donors and cancer patients. Assay used: immunoSEQ multiplex PCR; TCRdb lists only in-frame clones, some missing. The table shows about 140,000 clones, with roughly nine tenths occurring only once. Sequencing used blood. These receptor sequences come from a woman aged 25-40 years in good health. The CDR3 runs from the conserved cysteine through the conserved F or W. D genes are given only for firm matches. Expanded clones get a size class; other rows say once, few or many, or leave the size out.

clone_size: NA
d_call: TRBD1
j_call: TRBJ1-6
v_call: TRBV27
cdr3_aa: CASSRDRDNSPLHF
cdr3_nt: TGTGCCAGCAGTAGGGACAGGGATAATTCACCCCTCCACTTT

clone_size: NA
d_call: NA
j_call: TRBJ2-5
v_call: TRBV20-1
cdr3_aa: CSAYYLETQYF
cdr3_nt: TGCAGTGCTTACTATTTGGAGACCCAGTACTTC

clone_size: NA
d_call: NA
j_call: TRBJ2-7
v_call: TRBV19
cdr3_aa: CASSTDGAGTAYEQYF
cdr3_nt: TGTGCCAGTAGTACAGACGGGGCAGGGACCGCCTACGAGCAGTACTTC

clone_size: once
d_call: TRBD2
j_call: TRBJ2-3
v_call: TRBV7-3
cdr3_aa: CASSSSSGRGGTDTQYF
cdr3_nt: TGTGCCAGCAGCTCCAGTAGCGGGAGAGGAGGCACAGATACGCAGTATTTT

clone_size: NA
d_call: TRBD1
j_call: TRBJ1-5
v_call: TRBV15
cdr3_aa: CATSREQGARLSNQPQHF
cdr3_nt: TGTGCCACCAGCAGAGAACAGGGGGCCCGCCTTAGCAATCAGCCCCAGCATTTT

clone_size: NA
d_call: TRBD1
j_call: TRBJ2-7
v_call: TRBV18
cdr3_aa: CASSPGTASYEQYF
cdr3_nt: TGTGCCAGCTCACCCGGGACAGCTTCCTACGAGCAGTACTTC

clone_size: NA
d_call: NA
j_call: TRBJ2-3
v_call: TRBV10-3
cdr3_aa: CAISHPPTTDTQYF
cdr3_nt: TGTGCCATCAGCCATCCCCCCACCACAGATACGCAGTATTTT

clone_size: NA
d_call: NA
j_call: TRBJ2-1
v_call: TRBV29-1
cdr3_aa: CSVEPADEQFF
cdr3_nt: TGCAGCGTTGAGCCGGCGGATGAGCAGTTCTTC

clone_size: NA
d_call: TRBD2
j_call: TRBJ2-1
v_call: TRBV5-6
cdr3_aa: CASSPGLAERRNEQFF
cdr3_nt: TGTGCCAGCAGCCCTGGACTAGCGGAACGGCGGAATGAGCAGTTCTTC

clone_size: NA
d_call: NA
j_call: TRBJ2-2
v_call: TRBV19
cdr3_aa: CASSVNGGLGGELFF
cdr3_nt: TGTGCCAGTAGTGTAAATGGGGGATTAGGCGGGGAGCTGTTTTTT

clone_size: NA
d_call: TRBD1
j_call: TRBJ2-7
v_call: TRBV5-1
cdr3_aa: CASSPWIGTGLSYEQYF
cdr3_nt: TGCGCCAGCAGCCCCTGGATTGGGACAGGTCTCTCCTACGAGCAGTACTTC

clone_size: NA
d_call: TRBD1
j_call: TRBJ2-5
v_call: TRBV5-4
cdr3_aa: CASSGPGGPPGYF
cdr3_nt: TGTGCCAGCAGCGGCCCAGGGGGTCCCCCCGGGTACTTC

clone_size: NA
d_call: TRBD1
j_call: TRBJ1-5
v_call: TRBV3-1/TRBV3-2
cdr3_aa: CASSQSDRVKHF
cdr3_nt: TGTGCCAGCAGCCAATCCGACAGGGTGAAGCATTTT

clone_size: NA
d_call: TRBD1
j_call: TRBJ2-1
v_call: TRBV19
cdr3_aa: CASSPTGVDEQFF
cdr3_nt: TGTGCCAGTAGCCCGACAGGGGTCGATGAGCAGTTCTTC

clone_size: NA
d_call: NA
j_call: TRBJ1-5
v_call: TRBV3-1/TRBV3-2
cdr3_aa: CASSPDGIGQPQHF
cdr3_nt: TGTGCCAGCAGCCCAGATGGAATAGGTCAGCCCCAGCATTTT

clone_size: NA
d_call: NA
j_call: TRBJ1-2
v_call: TRBV3-1/TRBV3-2
cdr3_aa: CASSQGQNYGYTF
cdr3_nt: TGTGCCAGCAGCCAGGGCCAAAACTATGGCTACACCTTC

clone_size: once
d_call: NA
j_call: TRBJ1-1
v_call: TRBV5-1
cdr3_aa: CASTLTTANTEAFF
cdr3_nt: TGCGCCAGCACACTTACTACAGCCAACACTGAAGCTTTCTTT

clone_size: NA
d_call: NA
j_call: TRBJ1-4
v_call: TRBV5-1
cdr3_aa: CASSYGTSTNEKLFF
cdr3_nt: TGCGCCAGCAGCTACGGGACATCAACTAATGAAAAACTGTTTTTT

clone_size: NA
d_call: NA
j_call: TRBJ2-7
v_call: TRBV7-8
cdr3_aa: CASSKTEQAYEQYF
cdr3_nt: TGTGCCAGCAGCAAAACGGAACAGGCCTACGAGCAGTACTTC

clone_size: NA
d_call: NA
j_call: TRBJ2-3
v_call: TRBV11-2
cdr3_aa: CASSLGATLDTQYF
cdr3_nt: TGTGCCAGCAGCTTAGGTGCCACTTTGGATACGCAGTATTTT

clone_size: NA
d_call: NA
j_call: TRBJ1-5
v_call: TRBV9
cdr3_aa: CASSGNDYQPQHF
cdr3_nt: TGTGCCAGCAGCGGGAACGATTATCAGCCCCAGCATTTT

clone_size: NA
d_call: NA
j_call: TRBJ2-1
v_call: TRBV11-1
cdr3_aa: CASSLWGSGEGNEQFF
cdr3_nt: TGTGCCAGCAGCTTATGGGGGTCGGGAGAGGGCAATGAGCAGTTCTTC

clone_size: few
d_call: TRBD2
j_call: TRBJ2-1
v_call: TRBV30
cdr3_aa: CAWDRGTSGRVGLYEQFF
cdr3_nt: TGTGCCTGGGACAGGGGGACTAGCGGGAGGGTTGGTCTCTATGAGCAGTTCTTC

clone_size: NA
d_call: TRBD1
j_call: TRBJ2-7
v_call: TRBV18
cdr3_aa: CASSRADRAGEQYF
cdr3_nt: TGTGCCAGCTCGAGGGCGGACAGGGCAGGAGAGCAGTACTTC

clone_size: NA
d_call: TRBD2
j_call: TRBJ2-1
v_call: TRBV5-4
cdr3_aa: CASSPQLAGGGNEQFF
cdr3_nt: TGTGCCAGCAGCCCCCAGCTAGCGGGAGGGGGGAATGAGCAGTTCTTC

clone_size: few
d_call: NA
j_call: TRBJ1-4
v_call: TRBV7-9
cdr3_aa: CASSSTRGVGEKLFF
cdr3_nt: TGTGCCAGCAGCTCCACTCGGGGGGTAGGAGAAAAACTGTTTTTT

clone_size: once
d_call: TRBD2
j_call: TRBJ2-1
v_call: TRBV19
cdr3_aa: CASRLAGTYNEQFF
cdr3_nt: TGTGCCAGCCGACTAGCGGGAACCTACAATGAGCAGTTCTTC

clone_size: NA
d_call: NA
j_call: TRBJ1-3
v_call: TRBV30
cdr3_aa: CAWSASQTNTIYF
cdr3_nt: TGTGCCTGGAGTGCCAGCCAGACTAACACCATATATTTT

clone_size: NA
d_call: NA
j_call: TRBJ2-6
v_call: TRBV12-5
cdr3_aa: CASGLIQDGKTGANVLTF
cdr3_nt: TGTGCTAGTGGTTTGATACAGGACGGCAAGACTGGGGCCAACGTCCTGACTTTC

clone_size: NA
d_call: NA
j_call: TRBJ1-5
v_call: TRBV30
cdr3_aa: CAWSRADTPNQPQHF
cdr3_nt: TGTGCCTGGAGTAGAGCCGACACCCCCAATCAGCCCCAGCATTTT

clone_size: NA
d_call: NA
j_call: TRBJ2-3
v_call: TRBV19
cdr3_aa: CASRPIPRQATDTQYF
cdr3_nt: TGTGCCAGTAGGCCCATTCCCAGGCAGGCCACAGATACGCAGTATTTT

clone_size: NA
d_call: NA
j_call: TRBJ2-2
v_call: TRBV25-1
cdr3_aa: CASSEQGSGELFF
cdr3_nt: TGTGCCAGCAGTGAACAGGGTTCCGGGGAGCTGTTTTTT